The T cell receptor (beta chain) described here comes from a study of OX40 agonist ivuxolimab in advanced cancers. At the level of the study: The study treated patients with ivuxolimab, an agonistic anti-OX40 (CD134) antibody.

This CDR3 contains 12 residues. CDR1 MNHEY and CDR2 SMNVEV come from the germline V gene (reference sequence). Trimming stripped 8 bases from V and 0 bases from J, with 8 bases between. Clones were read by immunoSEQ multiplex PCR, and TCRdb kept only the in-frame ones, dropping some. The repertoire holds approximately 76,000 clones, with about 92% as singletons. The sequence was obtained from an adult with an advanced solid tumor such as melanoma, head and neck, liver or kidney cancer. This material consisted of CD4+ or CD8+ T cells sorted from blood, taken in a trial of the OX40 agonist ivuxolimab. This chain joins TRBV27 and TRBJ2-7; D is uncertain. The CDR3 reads CASAAPSYEQYF. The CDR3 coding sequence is TGTGCCAGCGCCGCTCCCTCCTACGAGCAGTACTTC.